The 3 T cell receptor beta chains below come from one sample, sequenced in a study of cytomegalovirus exposure and HLA in healthy donors. The PCR had 60 Vbeta and 13 Jbeta primers. Method: immunoSEQ multiplex PCR; TCRdb's copy keeps in-frame clones and lacks some. The sample shows some 120,000 clones, around three quarters of them seen only once. Material: PBMCs. All receptors derive from a human donor in good health.

CDR3: CASSPSPRTGDRTEAFF. DNA of the CDR3: TGCGCCAGCAGTCCTTCTCCCCGGACAGGGGATCGCACTGAAGCTTTCTTT. V is TRBV10-1 and J is TRBJ1-1, with 9 bases identical to TRBD1. This CDR3 has 17 amino acids. V shed 5 bases, J shed 4 bases, and the junction held 14 bases outside the gene matches. Germline CDR1 is WNHNN and CDR2 is SYGVQD (reference sequence).

This clone came up once. The chain is built from TRBV29-1 and TRBJ1-5, with D perhaps matching TRBD1 (5 bases). The V gene's germline CDR1 is SQVTM and CDR2 ANQGSEA. Trimming cost V 3 bases and J 4 bases, with 13 bases left between them. This CDR3 has 14 amino acids. The CDR3 nucleotides read TGCAGCGTTGACCATTCTCCAGGGAATCAGCCCCAGCATTTT. It codes for CSVDHSPGNQPQHF.

The rearrangement joins TRBV5-1 to TRBJ2-2, with TRBD2 matching over 7 bases. The CDR3 sequence is 12 residues long. Germline loops: CDR1 SGHRS, CDR2 YFSETQ. CDR3 nucleotide sequence: TGCGCTGCGGGGGAGAACACCGGGGAGCTGTTTTTT. It translates to CAAGENTGELFF.